This T cell receptor (beta chain) was found in a study of shared clonotypes between healthy human individuals. Using immunoSEQ multiplex PCR, the repertoire was profiled, and TCRdb retains in-frame clones only, with some absent. The data contain around 1.1 million clones, around 78% of them seen just once; the ten biggest clones take up around 0.61%. Germline V gene lookup returns CDR1 MNHEY and CDR2 SMNVEV (reference sequence). V lost 2 bases and J 8 bases, leaving 10 bases between the germline ends. CDR3 length: 13 residues. Sequencing was done on a sample of memory CD4+ T cells from PBMCs. The subset: CD45RA-negative fraction. The genes are TRBV27 and TRBJ2-1; no clear D. This TCR was sampled from a young man in good health. Some clones in this sample may be carry-over from other donors' samples. CDR3 in DNA: TGTGCCAGCAGTTTAAAAGCTGCTCATGAGCAGTTCTTC. This encodes CASSLKAAHEQFF.